This T cell receptor (beta chain) was sequenced for a study of spatial heterogeneity in lung cancer. This sample's time point: sample taken at primary tumor resection. The 60 to 90 donors had untreated early-stage non-small cell lung cancer. Frozen PBMC, nontumor lung or tumor provided whole RNA, which was sequenced unsorted. General study findings and limits: Mutation counts in tumors were tracked by counts of expanded intratumoral alpha and beta TCRs.

Each CDR3 protein gets one entry after TCRdb re-called the 5' RACE reads with MiXCR. The profile shows 13,000 or so distinct CDR3 sequences, approximately 3% of them singletons. This clonotype was counted ten times or more. The antigen is undetermined. The V end lost 1 base, the J end lost 0 bases, and 12 bases lay between the germline ends. Germline V gives CDR1 MGHRA, CDR2 YSYEKL. The length of the CDR3 is 16 residues. This TCR came from a male donor with early-stage non-small cell lung cancer. This chain uses TRBV4-1 with TRBJ1-1; D call uncertain. Specimen: lung tumor tissue, collected at surgery. Here the CDR3 reads CASSQALSGLNTEAFF. The CDR3 DNA is TGCGCCAGCAGCCAAGCTCTATCGGGGTTGAACACTGAAGCTTTCTTT.